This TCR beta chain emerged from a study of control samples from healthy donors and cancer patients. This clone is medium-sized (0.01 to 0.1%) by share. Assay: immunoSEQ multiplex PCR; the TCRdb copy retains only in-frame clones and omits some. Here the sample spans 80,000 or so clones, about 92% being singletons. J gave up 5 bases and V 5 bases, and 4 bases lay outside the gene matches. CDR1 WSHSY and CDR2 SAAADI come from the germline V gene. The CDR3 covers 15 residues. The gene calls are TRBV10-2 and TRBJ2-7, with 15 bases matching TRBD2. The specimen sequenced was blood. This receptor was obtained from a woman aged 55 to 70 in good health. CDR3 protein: CASSSGLAGGHEQYF. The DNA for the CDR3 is TGCGCCAGCAGTTCGGGACTAGCGGGAGGCCACGAGCAGTACTTC.